This T cell receptor (beta chain) was retrieved from a study of Graves' ophthalmopathy and Graves' hyperthyroidism. The V gene's germline CDR1 is LGHNT and CDR2 FRNRAP. The CDR3 extends over 11 amino acids. Trimming pared 2 bases from V and 4 bases from J, leaving 3 bases between. RNA transcripts served as template for amplifying TCR beta CDR3 sequences. Scientists carried out first-round RT-PCR using HTBI primers and then a second-round multiplex PCR. TCRdb recomputed calls from the multiplex PCR reads with MiXCR, one row per CDR3 protein. There are roughly 420,000 distinct CDR3 sequences in the sample; about 21% occur only once, and roughly 3% lies in the top ten.

This TCR was recovered from a woman aged 18 to 35 with stable Graves' hyperthyroidism. This chain connects TRBV12-5 to TRBJ2-7; D is undetermined. Sequencing was performed on peripheral blood. For the CDR3, the DNA is TGTGCTAGTGGTTTGCAGTACGAGCAGTACTTC. Protein product: CASGLQYEQYF.